This T cell receptor beta chain was found in a study of tumor-infiltrating lymphocytes in localized non-small cell lung cancer. CDR3 size: 17 residues. Per germline, CDR1 SGDLS and CDR2 YYNGEE. The V and J ends lost 4 bases and 4 bases, in that order; junction bases with no gene match: 13. Produced via immunoSEQ multiplex PCR; TCRdb's table is partial and in-frame only. The sample has fewer than 20,000 clones, over 70% seen once. This chain links TRBV9 with TRBJ1-2; 10 nucleotides agree with TRBD1. The origin of this receptor is a human donor with non-small cell lung cancer. The sample comprised lung tumor tissue. The CDR3, as DNA: TGTGCCAGCAGCTCCCGGGACAGGGGTTTGATTAGCTATGGCTACACCTTC. Translated, it gives CASSSRDRGLISYGYTF.